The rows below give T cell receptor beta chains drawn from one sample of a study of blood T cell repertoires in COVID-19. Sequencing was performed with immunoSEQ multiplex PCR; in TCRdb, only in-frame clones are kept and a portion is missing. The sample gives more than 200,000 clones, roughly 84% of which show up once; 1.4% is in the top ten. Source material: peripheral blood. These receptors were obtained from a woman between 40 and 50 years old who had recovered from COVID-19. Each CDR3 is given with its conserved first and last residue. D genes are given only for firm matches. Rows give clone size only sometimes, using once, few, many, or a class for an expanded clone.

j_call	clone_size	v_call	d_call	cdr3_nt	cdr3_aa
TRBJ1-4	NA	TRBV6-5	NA	TGTGCCAGCAGTCACAGGAGATATGATGAAAAACTGTTTTTT	CASSHRRYDEKLFF
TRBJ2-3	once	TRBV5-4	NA	TGTGCCAGCAGCTTGGGGCCGGGAAGCACAGATACGCAGTATTTT	CASSLGPGSTDTQYF
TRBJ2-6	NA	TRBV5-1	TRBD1	TGCGCCAGCAGCGGGGGACAGCTCTCTGGGGCCAACGTCCTGACTTTC	CASSGGQLSGANVLTF
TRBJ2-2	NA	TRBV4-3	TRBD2	TGCGCCAGCAGCATACAGCGGGGGGGCGACACCGGGGAGCTGTTTTTT	CASSIQRGGDTGELFF
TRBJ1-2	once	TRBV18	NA	TGTGCCAGCTCACCGGACAGATATGGCTACACCTTC	CASSPDRYGYTF
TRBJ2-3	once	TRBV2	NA	TGTGCCAGCAGTGCAGGGGTCGCCGCAGATACGCAGTATTTT	CASSAGVAADTQYF
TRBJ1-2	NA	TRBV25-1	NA	TGTGCCAGCAGTGCACGGGGGGATGGCTACACCTTC	CASSARGDGYTF
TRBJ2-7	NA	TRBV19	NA	TGTGCCAGTAGTATCAGAGGGAACGAGCAGTACTTC	CASSIRGNEQYF
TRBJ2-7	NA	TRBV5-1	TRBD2	TGCGCCAGCAGCTTGGAACTAGCGGGGGGAGTATCCTACGAGCAGTACTTC	CASSLELAGGVSYEQYF
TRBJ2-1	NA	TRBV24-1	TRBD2	TGTGCCACCAGTGATAACCGACTAGCGGGGCGCGATGAGCAGTTCTTC	CATSDNRLAGRDEQFF
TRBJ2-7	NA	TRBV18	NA	TGTGCCAGCTCACCACCCACGACTGCGGGAAGGCAGTACTTC	CASSPPTTAGRQYF
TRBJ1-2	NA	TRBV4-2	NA	TGTGCCAGCAGCCGAGGCGAAAGCAGGGACTATGGCTACACCTTC	CASSRGESRDYGYTF
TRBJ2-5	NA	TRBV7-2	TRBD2	TGTGCCAGCAGCTACATAGCGGGGGCCCCAGCGAAAGAGACCCAGTACTTC	CASSYIAGAPAKETQYF
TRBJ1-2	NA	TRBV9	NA	TGTGCCAGCAGCGTAGCGCAGGGAAGTGGCTACACCTTC	CASSVAQGSGYTF
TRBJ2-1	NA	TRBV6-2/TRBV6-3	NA	TGTGCCAGCAGTTACTCGATTTACGGTAACAATGAGCAGTTCTTC	CASSYSIYGNNEQFF
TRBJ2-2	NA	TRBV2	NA	TGTGCCAGCAGTGCGGGGAACACCGGGGAGCTGTTTTTT	CASSAGNTGELFF
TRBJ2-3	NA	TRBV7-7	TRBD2	TGTGCTAGCAGCACCGGGCTAGCGGGGTCAGATACGCAGTATTTT	CASSTGLAGSDTQYF
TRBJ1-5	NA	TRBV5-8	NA	TGTGCCAGCAGTCGCTTCACCCGGACAGACATGGATCAGCCCCAGCATTTT	CASSRFTRTDMDQPQHF
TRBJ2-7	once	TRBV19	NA	TGTGCCAGTAGTGCCGGTTACGAGCAGTACTTC	CASSAGYEQYF
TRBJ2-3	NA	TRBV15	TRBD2	TGTGCCACCAGCGGGCTAGCGGGCCGTGGAAGCCATTTCGCAGATACGCAGTATTTT	CATSGLAGRGSHFADTQYF
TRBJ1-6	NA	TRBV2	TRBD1	TGTGCCAGCAGCCAGACAGGGGGAGTTAATTCACCCCTCCACTTT	CASSQTGGVNSPLHF
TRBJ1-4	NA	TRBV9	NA	TGTGCCAGCAGCGTATCTAGGGGGGGAGAAAAACTGTTTTTT	CASSVSRGGEKLFF
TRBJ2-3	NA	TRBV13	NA	TGTGCCAGCAGCTCGGTAGAGGGTCGGGTGGATACGCAGTATTTT	CASSSVEGRVDTQYF
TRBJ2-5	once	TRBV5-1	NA	TGCGCCAGCAGCTTGGTCGGTGCACAAGAGACCCAGTACTTC	CASSLVGAQETQYF
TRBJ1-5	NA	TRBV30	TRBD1	TGTGCCTGGACCCCCTTAGGACAGGGAAACAATCAGCCCCAGCATTTT	CAWTPLGQGNNQPQHF
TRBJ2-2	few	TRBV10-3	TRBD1	TGTGCCATCAGGGGGACAGAGTTCACCGGGGAGCTGTTTTTT	CAIRGTEFTGELFF
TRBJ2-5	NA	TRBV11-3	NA	TGTGCCAGCAGCCCTCGGTCGTTAGAGACCCAGTACTTC	CASSPRSLETQYF
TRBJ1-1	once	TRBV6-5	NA	TGTGCCAGCAGTATCTATGCCAATTACACTGAAGCTTTCTTT	CASSIYANYTEAFF
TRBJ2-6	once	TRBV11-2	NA	TGTGCCAGCACCTCGTTGAGCGGGGCCAACGTCCTGACTTTC	CASTSLSGANVLTF
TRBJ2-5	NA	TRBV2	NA	TGTGCCAGCAGTCGACTAGTAGAAGAGACCCAGTACTTC	CASSRLVEETQYF
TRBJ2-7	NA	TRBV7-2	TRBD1	TGTGCCAGCAGTTACGACAGGGTCGGCGAGCAGTACTTC	CASSYDRVGEQYF
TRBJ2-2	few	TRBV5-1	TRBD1	TGCGCCAGCAGCTTGGACGGACAGGCCGGGGAGCTGTTTTTT	CASSLDGQAGELFF
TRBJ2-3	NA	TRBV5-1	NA	TGCGCCAGCAGCCTACAGGGTACAGATACGCAGTATTTT	CASSLQGTDTQYF
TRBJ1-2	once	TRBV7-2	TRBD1	TGTGCCAGCAGGAATAACAGGGGTGTCTATGGCTACACCTTC	CASRNNRGVYGYTF
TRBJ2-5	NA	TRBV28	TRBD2	TGTGCCAGCAGCCATAACGGGGGGGTACTGGAGACCCAGTACTTC	CASSHNGGVLETQYF
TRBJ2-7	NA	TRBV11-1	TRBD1	TGTGCCAGCAGCAGACGACAGGGGATCTCCTACGAGCAGTACTTC	CASSRRQGISYEQYF
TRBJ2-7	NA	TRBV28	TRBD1	TGTGCCAGCAGTATACCGACAGGGTTTAGCGAGCAGTACTTC	CASSIPTGFSEQYF
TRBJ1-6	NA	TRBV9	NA	TGTGCCAGCACCCCCGACTTTAACTCACCCCTCCACTTT	CASTPDFNSPLHF
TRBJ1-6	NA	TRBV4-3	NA	TGCGCCAGCAGCCATAAACAGGGCAATAATTCACCCCTCCACTTT	CASSHKQGNNSPLHF
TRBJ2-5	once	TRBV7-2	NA	TGTGCCAGCAGCCGGGCTGGAGGGGAGACCCAGTACTTC	CASSRAGGETQYF
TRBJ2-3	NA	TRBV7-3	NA	TGTGCCAGCAGCTCCTTAGGGGGGGCTAGCACAGATACGCAGTATTTT	CASSSLGGASTDTQYF
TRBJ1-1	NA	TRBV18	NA	TGTGCCAGCTCACCGAACTCGGGGATGAACACTGAAGCTTTCTTT	CASSPNSGMNTEAFF
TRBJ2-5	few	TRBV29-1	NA	TGCAGCGTTAATTTTAACGAGGGCACCCAGTACTTC	CSVNFNEGTQYF
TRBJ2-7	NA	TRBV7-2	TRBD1	TGTGCCAGCAGCCCAAGACGGGACAGGGGGCCCAACGAGCAGTACTTC	CASSPRRDRGPNEQYF
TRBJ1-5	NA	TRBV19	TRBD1	TGTGCCAGTACATCCGGGACAGGGATCCATCAGCCCCAGCATTTT	CASTSGTGIHQPQHF
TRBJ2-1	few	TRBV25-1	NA	TGTGCCAGCAGTGAATCTACGGGGGGCGAATACAATGAGCAGTTCTTC	CASSESTGGEYNEQFF
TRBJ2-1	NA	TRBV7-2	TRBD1	TGTGCCAGCAGCTTTAAGACAGGGACCGAAATTAGCTCCTACAATGAGCAGTTCTTC	CASSFKTGTEISSYNEQFF
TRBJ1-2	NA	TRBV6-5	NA	TGTGCCAGCAGTTATCAGGGGAACTATGGCTACACCTTC	CASSYQGNYGYTF
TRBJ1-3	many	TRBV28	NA	TGTGCCAGCAGTTTACTGGGGCGGGAACGGGGAAACACCATATATTTT	CASSLLGRERGNTIYF
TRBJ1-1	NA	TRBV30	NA	TGTGCCTGGAGGGAAGGACACATTGAAGCTTTCTTT	CAWREGHIEAFF
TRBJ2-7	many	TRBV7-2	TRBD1	TGTGCCAGCAGCCGGCCGGGACAGAGACAGTTAGCTTACGAGCAGTACTTC	CASSRPGQRQLAYEQYF
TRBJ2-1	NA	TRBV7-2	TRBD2	TGTGCCAGCAGCCAGCAGACTAGCGGGCCGGGCGGGCAGTTCTTC	CASSQQTSGPGGQFF
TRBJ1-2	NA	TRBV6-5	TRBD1	TGTGCCAGCAGCGGAGGGACAGTCTATGGCTACACCTTC	CASSGGTVYGYTF
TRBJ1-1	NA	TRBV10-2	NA	TGCGCCAGCAGTGAGACGGCGGGGGATTGGACTGAAGCTTTCTTT	CASSETAGDWTEAFF
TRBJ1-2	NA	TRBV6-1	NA	TGTGCCAGCAGTGAAACGACAGGTCGGGGCTACACCTTC	CASSETTGRGYTF